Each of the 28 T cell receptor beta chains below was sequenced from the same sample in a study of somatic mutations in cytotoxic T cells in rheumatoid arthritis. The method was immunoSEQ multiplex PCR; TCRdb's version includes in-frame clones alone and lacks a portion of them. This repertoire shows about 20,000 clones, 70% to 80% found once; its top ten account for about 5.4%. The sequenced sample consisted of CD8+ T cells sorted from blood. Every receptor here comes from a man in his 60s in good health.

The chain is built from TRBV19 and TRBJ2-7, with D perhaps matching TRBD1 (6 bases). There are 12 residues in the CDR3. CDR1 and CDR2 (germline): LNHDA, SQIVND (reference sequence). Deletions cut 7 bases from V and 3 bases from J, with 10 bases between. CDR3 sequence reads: CASTDRSYEQYF. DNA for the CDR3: TGTGCCAGTACCGACAGGAGCTACGAGCAGTACTTC.

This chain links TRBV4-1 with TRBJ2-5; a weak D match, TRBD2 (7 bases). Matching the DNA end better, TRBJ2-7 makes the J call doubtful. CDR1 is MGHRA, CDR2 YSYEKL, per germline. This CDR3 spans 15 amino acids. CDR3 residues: CASSQEGGPSYEQYF. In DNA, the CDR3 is TGCGCCAGCAGCCAAGAGGGGGGGCCTTCCTACGAGCAGTACTTC.

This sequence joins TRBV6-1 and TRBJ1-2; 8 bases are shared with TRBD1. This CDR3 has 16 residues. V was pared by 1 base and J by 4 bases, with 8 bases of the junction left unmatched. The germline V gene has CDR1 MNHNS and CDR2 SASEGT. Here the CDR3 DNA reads TGTGCCAGCAGTGAAGTCACAGGGGGGAATCCCTATGGCTACACCTTC. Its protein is CASSEVTGGNPYGYTF.

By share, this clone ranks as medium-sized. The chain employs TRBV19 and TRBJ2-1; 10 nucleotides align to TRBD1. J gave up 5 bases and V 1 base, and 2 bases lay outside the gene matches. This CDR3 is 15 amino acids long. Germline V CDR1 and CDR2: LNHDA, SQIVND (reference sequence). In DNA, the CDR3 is TGTGCCAGTAGTATAGGGACAGGGGGACACAATGAGCAGTTCTTC. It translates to CASSIGTGGHNEQFF.

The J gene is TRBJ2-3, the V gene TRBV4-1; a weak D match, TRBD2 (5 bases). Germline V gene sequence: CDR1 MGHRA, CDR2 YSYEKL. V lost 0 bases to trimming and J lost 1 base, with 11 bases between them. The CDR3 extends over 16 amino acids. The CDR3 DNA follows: TGCGCCAGCAGCCAAGAACACCTAGCAGGCACAGATACGCAGTATTTT. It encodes CASSQEHLAGTDTQYF.

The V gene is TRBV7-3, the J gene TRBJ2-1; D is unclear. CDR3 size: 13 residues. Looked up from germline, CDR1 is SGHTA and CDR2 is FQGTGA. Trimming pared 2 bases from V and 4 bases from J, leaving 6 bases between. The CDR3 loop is CASSLGRYNEQFF. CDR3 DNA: TGTGCCAGCAGCTTAGGCCGATACAATGAGCAGTTCTTC.

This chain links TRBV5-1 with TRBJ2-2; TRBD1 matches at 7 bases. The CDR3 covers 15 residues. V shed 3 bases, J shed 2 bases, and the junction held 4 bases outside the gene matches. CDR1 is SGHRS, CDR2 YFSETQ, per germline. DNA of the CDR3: TGCGCCAGCAGCTGGGGACAGTCAAACACCGGGGAGCTGTTTTTT. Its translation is CASSWGQSNTGELFF.

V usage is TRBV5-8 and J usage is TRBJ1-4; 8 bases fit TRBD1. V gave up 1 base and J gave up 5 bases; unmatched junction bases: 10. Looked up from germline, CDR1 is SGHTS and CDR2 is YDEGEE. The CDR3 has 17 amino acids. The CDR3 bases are TGTGCCAGCAGCTTGATGACAGGGGCCTTGGGAAATGAAAAACTGTTTTTT. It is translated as CASSLMTGALGNEKLFF.

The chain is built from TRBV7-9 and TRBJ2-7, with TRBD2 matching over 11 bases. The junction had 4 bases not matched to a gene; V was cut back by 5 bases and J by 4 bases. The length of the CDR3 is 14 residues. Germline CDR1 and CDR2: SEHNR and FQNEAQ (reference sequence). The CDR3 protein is CASSHSGRAYEQYF. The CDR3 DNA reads TGTGCCAGCAGCCATAGCGGGAGGGCTTACGAGCAGTACTTC.

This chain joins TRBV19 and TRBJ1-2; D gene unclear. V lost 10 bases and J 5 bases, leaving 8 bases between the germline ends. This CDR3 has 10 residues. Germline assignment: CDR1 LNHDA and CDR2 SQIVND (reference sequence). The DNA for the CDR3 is TGTGCCACATTCAGTTATGGCTACACCTTC. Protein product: CATFSYGYTF. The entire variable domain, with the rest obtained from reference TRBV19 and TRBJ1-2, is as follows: DGGITQSPKYLFRKEGQNVTLSCEQNLNHDAMYWYRQDPGQGLRLIYYSQIVNDFQKGDIAEGYSVSREKKESFPLTVTSAQKNPTAFYLCATFSYGYTFGSGTRLTVV.

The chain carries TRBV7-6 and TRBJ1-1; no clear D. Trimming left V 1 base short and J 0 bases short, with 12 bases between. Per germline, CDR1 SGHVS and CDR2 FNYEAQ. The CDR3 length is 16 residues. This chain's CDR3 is CASSLGQDRMNTEAFF. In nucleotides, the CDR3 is TGTGCCAGCAGCTTAGGGCAAGATCGCATGAACACTGAAGCTTTCTTT.

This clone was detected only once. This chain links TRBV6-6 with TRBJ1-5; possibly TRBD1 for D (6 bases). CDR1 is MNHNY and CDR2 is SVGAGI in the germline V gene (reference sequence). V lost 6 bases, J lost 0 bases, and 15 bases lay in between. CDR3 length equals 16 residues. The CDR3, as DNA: TGTGCCAGCAGCCCACCGACAGGTTATAGCAATCAGCCCCAGCATTTT. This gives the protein CASSPPTGYSNQPQHF.

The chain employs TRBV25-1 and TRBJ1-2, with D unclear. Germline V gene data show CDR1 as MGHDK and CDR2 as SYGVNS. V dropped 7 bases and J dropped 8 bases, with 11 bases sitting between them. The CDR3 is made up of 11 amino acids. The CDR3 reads CASNVAGGYTF. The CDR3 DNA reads TGTGCCAGCAATGTCGCCGGGGGCTACACCTTC.

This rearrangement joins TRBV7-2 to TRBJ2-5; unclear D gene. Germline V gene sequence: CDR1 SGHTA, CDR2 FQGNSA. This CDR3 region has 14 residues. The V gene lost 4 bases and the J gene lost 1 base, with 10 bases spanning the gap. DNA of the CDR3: TGTGCCAGCAGCTACGACTCTGCCCAAGAGACCCAGTACTTC. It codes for CASSYDSAQETQYF.

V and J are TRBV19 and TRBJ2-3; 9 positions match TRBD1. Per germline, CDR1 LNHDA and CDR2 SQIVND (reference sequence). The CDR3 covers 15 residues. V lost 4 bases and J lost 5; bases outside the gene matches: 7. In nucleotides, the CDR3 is TGTGCCAGTAGTACCTGGACAGGGGATCGAGATACGCAGTATTTT. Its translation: CASSTWTGDRDTQYF. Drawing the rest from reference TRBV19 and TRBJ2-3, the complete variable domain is DGGITQSPKYLFRKEGQNVTLSCEQNLNHDAMYWYRQDPGQGLRLIYYSQIVNDFQKGDIAEGYSVSREKKESFPLTVTSAQKNPTAFYLCASSTWTGDRDTQYFGPGTRLTVL.

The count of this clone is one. CDR3 sequence: CASSLARTSGYEQYF. The CDR3 DNA follows: TGTGCCAGCAGCTTGGCCAGGACTAGCGGCTACGAGCAGTACTTC. This chain connects TRBV7-9 to TRBJ2-7, with 10 bases aligning to TRBD2. The germline V gene has CDR1 SEHNR and CDR2 FQNEAQ (reference sequence). J gave up 3 bases and V 3 bases, and 5 bases lay outside the gene matches. This CDR3 has 15 amino acids.

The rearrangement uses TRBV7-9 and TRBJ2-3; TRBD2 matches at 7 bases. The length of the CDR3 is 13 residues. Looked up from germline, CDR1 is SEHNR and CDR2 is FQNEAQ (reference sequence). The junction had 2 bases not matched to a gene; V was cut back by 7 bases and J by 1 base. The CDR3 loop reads CASIAGRTDTQYF. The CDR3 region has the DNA TGTGCCAGCATAGCGGGCCGCACAGATACGCAGTATTTT.

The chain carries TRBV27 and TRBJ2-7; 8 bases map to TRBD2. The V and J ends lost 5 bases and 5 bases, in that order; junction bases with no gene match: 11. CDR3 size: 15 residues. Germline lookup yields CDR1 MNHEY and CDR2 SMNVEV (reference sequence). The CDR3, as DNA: TGTGCCAGCAGTACTCAGCGGGAGAGTTGGGACGAGCAGTACTTC. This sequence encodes CASSTQRESWDEQYF.

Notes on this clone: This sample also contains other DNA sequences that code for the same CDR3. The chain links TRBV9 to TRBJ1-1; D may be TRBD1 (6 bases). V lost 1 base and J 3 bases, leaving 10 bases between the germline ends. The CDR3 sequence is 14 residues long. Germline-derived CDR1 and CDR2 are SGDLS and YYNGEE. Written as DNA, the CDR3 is TGTGCCAGCAGCGTAAGGACAGTTGACACTGAAGCTTTCTTT. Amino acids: CASSVRTVDTEAFF.

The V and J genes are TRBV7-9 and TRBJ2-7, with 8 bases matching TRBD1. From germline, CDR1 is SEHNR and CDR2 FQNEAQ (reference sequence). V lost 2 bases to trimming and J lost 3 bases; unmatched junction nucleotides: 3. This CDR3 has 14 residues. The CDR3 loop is CASSLQGANYEQYF. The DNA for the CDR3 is TGTGCCAGCAGCTTACAGGGGGCCAACTACGAGCAGTACTTC.

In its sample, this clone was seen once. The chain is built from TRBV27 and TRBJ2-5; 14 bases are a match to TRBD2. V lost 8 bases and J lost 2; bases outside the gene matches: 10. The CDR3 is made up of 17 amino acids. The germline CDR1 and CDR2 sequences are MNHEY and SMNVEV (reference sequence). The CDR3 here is CASSLWTSGGTQETQYF. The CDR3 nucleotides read TGTGCCAGCTCCCTATGGACTAGCGGGGGGACACAAGAGACCCAGTACTTC.

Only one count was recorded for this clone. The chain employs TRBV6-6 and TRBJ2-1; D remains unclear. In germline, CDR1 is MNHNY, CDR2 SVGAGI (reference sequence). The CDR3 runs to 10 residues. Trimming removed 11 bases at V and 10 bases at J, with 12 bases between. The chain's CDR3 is CARRLGEQFF. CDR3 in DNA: TGTGCCCGCCGCCTTGGCGAGCAGTTCTTC.

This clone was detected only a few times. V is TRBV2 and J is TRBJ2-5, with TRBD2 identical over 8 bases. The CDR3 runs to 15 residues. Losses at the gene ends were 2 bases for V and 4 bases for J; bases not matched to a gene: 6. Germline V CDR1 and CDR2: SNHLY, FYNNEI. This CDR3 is CASSESAGERETQYF. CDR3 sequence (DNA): TGTGCCAGCAGTGAATCAGCGGGAGAGAGAGAGACCCAGTACTTC.

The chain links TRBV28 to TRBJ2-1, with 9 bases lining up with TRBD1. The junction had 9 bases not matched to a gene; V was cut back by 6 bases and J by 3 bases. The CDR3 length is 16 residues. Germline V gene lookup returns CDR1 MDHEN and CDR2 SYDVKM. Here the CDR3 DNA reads TGTGCCAGCAGCAACCGACAGGGGGGAGTCTACAATGAGCAGTTCTTC. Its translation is CASSNRQGGVYNEQFF.

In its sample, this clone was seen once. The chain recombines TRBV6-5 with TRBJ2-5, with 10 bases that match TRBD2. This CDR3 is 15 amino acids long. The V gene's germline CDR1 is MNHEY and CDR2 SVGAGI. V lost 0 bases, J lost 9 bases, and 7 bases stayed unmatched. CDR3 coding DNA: TGTGCCAGCAGTTACTCGACTAGCGGGTCGGTGGCCCAGTACTTC. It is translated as CASSYSTSGSVAQYF.

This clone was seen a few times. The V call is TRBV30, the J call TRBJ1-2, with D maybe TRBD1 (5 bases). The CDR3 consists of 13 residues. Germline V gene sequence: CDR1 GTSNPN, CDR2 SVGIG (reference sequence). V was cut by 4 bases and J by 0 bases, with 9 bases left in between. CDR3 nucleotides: TGTGCCTGGACGGTCAGGGCTAACTATGGCTACACCTTC. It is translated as CAWTVRANYGYTF.

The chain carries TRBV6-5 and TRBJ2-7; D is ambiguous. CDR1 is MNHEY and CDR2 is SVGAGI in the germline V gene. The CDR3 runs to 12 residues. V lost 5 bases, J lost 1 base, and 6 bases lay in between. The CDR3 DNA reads TGTGCCAGCAGTGGCGGTTCCTACGAGCAGTACTTC. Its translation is CASSGGSYEQYF.

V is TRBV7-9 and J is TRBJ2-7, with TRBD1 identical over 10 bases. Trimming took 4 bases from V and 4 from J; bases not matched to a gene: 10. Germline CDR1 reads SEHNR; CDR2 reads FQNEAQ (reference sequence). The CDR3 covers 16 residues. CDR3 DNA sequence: TGTGCCAGCAGCTCAGGTTGGGGGACAGGGGTTTACGAGCAGTACTTC. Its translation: CASSSGWGTGVYEQYF.